This is a list of T cell receptor beta chains from one sample in a study of shared clonotypes between healthy human individuals. The assay was immunoSEQ multiplex PCR, and TCRdb's table has in-frame clones only and misses some. This table holds roughly 2.1 million clones, 85% to 95% found once. Sample: naive CD8+ T cells from PBMCs. Source of these receptors: a man aged 18 to 30 in good health. Some clones in this sample may be carry-over from other donors' samples. CDR3s include the opening cysteine and the closing phenylalanine or tryptophan. D genes are given only for firm matches. Size is stated for part of the rows, as once, few or many counts, or as a class when the clone is expanded.

d_call j_call clone_size v_call cdr3_nt cdr3_aa
TRBD1 TRBJ1-1 . TRBV2 TGTGCCAGCAGGGCTCGGGACAGCCATATGAACACTGAAGCTTTCTTT CASRARDSHMNTEAFF
TRBD1 TRBJ2-2 once TRBV2 TGTGCCAGCAGTGGTTATGGACAGGGTAGGACCGGGGAGCTGTTTTTT CASSGYGQGRTGELFF
. TRBJ2-6 . TRBV11-2 TGTGCCACCATTAACAGGGTCTCTGGGGCCAACGTCCTGACTTTC CATINRVSGANVLTF
. TRBJ1-3 once TRBV7-9 TGTGCCAGCAGCCCCGGGATGGCCCCCTCGGGGGACACCATATATTTT CASSPGMAPSGDTIYF
. TRBJ2-1 . TRBV19 TGTGCCAGTAGTATCGGAGGGCCCCTCTCCTACAATGAGCAGTTCTTC CASSIGGPLSYNEQFF
. TRBJ2-7 . TRBV28 TGTGCCAGCAGTTTACAGGGTTCCTACGAGCAGTACTTC CASSLQGSYEQYF
TRBD1 TRBJ1-1 . TRBV15 TGTGCCACCAGCCACGGACAGGGTCGATACTCTGAAGCTTTCTTT CATSHGQGRYSEAFF
. TRBJ2-3 . TRBV11-2 TGTGCCAGCAGCCCCAAGAGGGGTTTAGGGACAGATACGCAGTATTTT CASSPKRGLGTDTQYF
. TRBJ1-5 . TRBV28 TGTGCCAGCAGTTTATTTCGGGCGGCGGGGAATCAGCCCCAGCATTTT CASSLFRAAGNQPQHF
. TRBJ1-1 . TRBV27 TGTGCCAGCAGTCCGGATTGGACGGTGAACACTGAAGCTTTCTTT CASSPDWTVNTEAFF
TRBD1 TRBJ1-1 . TRBV29-1 TGCAGCGTTGAAGATGGGACAGTCGAAGCTTTCTTT CSVEDGTVEAFF
. TRBJ2-3 . TRBV14 TGTGCCAGCCATTGGGACAGCACAGATACGCAGTATTTT CASHWDSTDTQYF
. TRBJ1-3 . TRBV9 TGTGCCAGCGGGACCTCTGGAAACACCATATATTTT CASGTSGNTIYF
. TRBJ2-3 . TRBV6-6 TGTGCCAGCAGTTACTCGGGGCTCTTGGCAGATACGCAGTATTTT CASSYSGLLADTQYF
TRBD1 TRBJ1-1 . TRBV11-2 TGTGCCAGCAGCTGGACAGGGTTCACTGAAGCTTTCTTT CASSWTGFTEAFF
. TRBJ2-1 . TRBV30 TGTGCCTGGAAAGGAGGGGGTTTGCCCAATGAGCAGTTCTTC CAWKGGGLPNEQFF
. TRBJ2-1 once TRBV28 TGTGCCAGCAGTTTAGATCGACGGAAGGGAAGCGATGAGCAGTTCTTC CASSLDRRKGSDEQFF
. TRBJ1-5 . TRBV7-2 TGTGCCAGCAGCGCACTACAGGAATGGGGAGCCCAGCATTTT CASSALQEWGAQHF
. TRBJ2-1 . TRBV7-9 TGTGCCAGCAGCCCCAGGGTCTCCTACAATGAGCAGTTCTTC CASSPRVSYNEQFF
. TRBJ2-1 . TRBV29-1 TGCAGCGCAGGGCCATTCGAGGTGACCTACAATGAGCAGTTCTTC CSAGPFEVTYNEQFF
TRBD2 TRBJ2-7 . TRBV27 TGTGCCAGCAGTTCCTCCGGTAGCGGGAGCGACATAGGAGAGCAGTACTTC CASSSSGSGSDIGEQYF
. TRBJ2-2 . TRBV29-1 TGCAGCGTTTTGGCGGACACCGGGGAGCTGTTTTTT CSVLADTGELFF
TRBD2 TRBJ2-1 . TRBV5-4 TGTGCCAGCAGCGGGGAGCGGGAGGGTCCCTACAATGAGCAGTTCTTC CASSGEREGPYNEQFF
TRBD2 TRBJ2-7 . TRBV15 TGTGCCATCAGGACTAGCGGAACCTACGAGCAGTACTTC CAIRTSGTYEQYF
TRBD2 TRBJ2-2 . TRBV5-1 TGCGCCAGCAACCCCAACAGGGGACTAGCGGGGCCTTTAGGCACCGGGGAGCTGTTTTTT CASNPNRGLAGPLGTGELFF
. TRBJ2-2 . TRBV28 TGTGCCAGCAGTGTGGGGGAGTGGTCCGGGGAGCTGTTTTTT CASSVGEWSGELFF
. TRBJ1-1 few TRBV29-1 TGCAGCGTTGGGTCCGGCACTGAAGCTTTCTTT CSVGSGTEAFF
. TRBJ2-3 . TRBV4-3 TGCGCCAGCAGCCAAGAGGAGACAGCACTAGATACGCAGTATTTT CASSQEETALDTQYF
TRBD1 TRBJ2-2 . TRBV6-5 TGTGCCAGCAGTTACTCGACAGGGGAGCTGACCGGGGAGCTGTTTTTT CASSYSTGELTGELFF
. TRBJ2-3 . TRBV13 TGTGCCAGCAGCCCCCTTAGTTCAACAGATACGCAGTATTTT CASSPLSSTDTQYF
. TRBJ1-2 . TRBV6-5 TGTGCCAGCAGCCCGACAGACGGGAGTCGAGGCTACACCTTC CASSPTDGSRGYTF
. TRBJ2-1 . TRBV4-1 TGCGCCAGCAGCCCTTCCGACCTTGTCAGCTACAATGAGCAGTTCTTC CASSPSDLVSYNEQFF
. TRBJ2-7 . TRBV28 TGTGCCAGCAGTTTGAAGGGTTACGAGCAGTACTTC CASSLKGYEQYF
. TRBJ2-2 . TRBV7-2 TGTGCCAGCAGCTCATCTCCCAACTTGTACGGGGAGCTGTTTTTT CASSSSPNLYGELFF
TRBD1 TRBJ2-7 . TRBV28 TGTGCCAGCACCGGGACAGTGGTCTCCCCCATCGAGCAGTACTTC CASTGTVVSPIEQYF